This record looks at one TCR beta chain sequence and its context. The sample comes from a study of T cells in Graves' hyperthyroidism and ophthalmopathy. Graves' hyperthyroidism was deemed stable absent ophthalmopathy progression within 18 months. Uncontrolled infection, other autoimmune disease, pregnancy and lactation each barred patients from inclusion. Diagnosis relied on clinical symptoms, serum thyroxine and TRAb, thyroid ultrasound and orbital computed tomography. PBMCs were collected from an approximately 9.5 ml volume of fresh peripheral blood. The CDR3 spans 12 residues. Deletions cut 6 bases from V and 12 bases from J, with 14 bases between. Germline V gives CDR1 MNHEY, CDR2 SVGEGT. The source material, RNA transcripts, was used to amplify TCR beta CDR3 regions. HTBI primers drove first-round RT-PCR of the TCR CDR3. TCRdb used MiXCR to reprocess the multiplex PCR reads, holding one entry per CDR3 protein. Of more than 650,000 distinct CDR3 sequences in the sample, about 15% were seen once.

The sequenced material came from blood. The chain couples TRBV6-2 or TRBV6-3 to TRBJ1-4; no reliable D call. This sequence was found in a woman between 18 and 29 years old with Graves' hyperthyroidism. The CDR3 loop reads CASSHLKEELFF. The CDR3 bases are TGTGCCAGCAGCCACCTAAAGGAAGAACTGTTTTTT.